This T cell receptor beta chain originates from a study of identical twins. Germline-derived CDR1 and CDR2 are SGHKS and YYEKEE (reference sequence). The junction had 7 bases not matched to a gene; V was cut back by 4 bases and J by 6 bases. The CDR3 runs 15 residues. The cDNA had a unique molecular identifier and a template-switch universal primer site. One entry per CDR3 protein results from TCRdb running MiXCR on the 5' RACE reads. The sample contains about 890,000 distinct CDR3 sequences, roughly an eighth of which appear only once. This sample was shared with a second study, whose subject was yellow fever vaccine responses in identical twins.

Sample: PBMCs. The J gene is TRBJ1-5, the V gene TRBV5-5; 10 nucleotides match TRBD1. The receptor comes from a young woman in good health. CDR3 amino acids: CASSLMTGGFQPQHF. CDR3 bases: TGTGCCAGCAGCCTGATGACAGGGGGCTTTCAGCCCCAGCATTTT.